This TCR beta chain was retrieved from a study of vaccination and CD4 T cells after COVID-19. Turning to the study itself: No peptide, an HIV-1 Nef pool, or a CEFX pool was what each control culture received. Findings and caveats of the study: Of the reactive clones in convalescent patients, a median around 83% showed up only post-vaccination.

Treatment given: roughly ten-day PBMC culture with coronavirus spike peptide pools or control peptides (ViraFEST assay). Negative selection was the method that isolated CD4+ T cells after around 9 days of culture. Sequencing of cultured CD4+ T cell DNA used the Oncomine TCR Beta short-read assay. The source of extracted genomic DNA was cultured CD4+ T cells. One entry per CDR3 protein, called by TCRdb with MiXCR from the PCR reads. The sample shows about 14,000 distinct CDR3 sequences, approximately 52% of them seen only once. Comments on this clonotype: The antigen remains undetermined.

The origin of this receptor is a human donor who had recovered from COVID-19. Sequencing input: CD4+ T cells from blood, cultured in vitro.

DNA of the CDR3: TGTGCCAGCAGCCATCCTACAGGGTCATCCGTCTATGGCTACACCTTC. Translation: CASSHPTGSSVYGYTF. The chain has TRBV11-3 and TRBJ1-2, with TRBD1 as a possible D gene (6 bases). Germline V gene lookup returns CDR1 SGHNT and CDR2 YENEEA. This CDR3 has 16 residues. With 5 bases removed from V and 4 bases from J, the gap between germline ends came to 20 bases.